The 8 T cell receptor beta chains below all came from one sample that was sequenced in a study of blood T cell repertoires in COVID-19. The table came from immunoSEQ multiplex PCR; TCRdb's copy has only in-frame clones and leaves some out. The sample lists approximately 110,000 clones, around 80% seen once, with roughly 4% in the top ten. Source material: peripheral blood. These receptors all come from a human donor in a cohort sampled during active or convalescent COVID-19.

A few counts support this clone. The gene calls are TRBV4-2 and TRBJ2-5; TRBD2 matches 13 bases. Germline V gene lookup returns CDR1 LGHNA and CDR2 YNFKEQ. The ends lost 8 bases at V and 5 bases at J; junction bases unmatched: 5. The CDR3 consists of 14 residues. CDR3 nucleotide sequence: TGTGCCAGCGGTCCGACTAGCGGGAGGGAGACCCAGTACTTC. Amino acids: CASGPTSGRETQYF.

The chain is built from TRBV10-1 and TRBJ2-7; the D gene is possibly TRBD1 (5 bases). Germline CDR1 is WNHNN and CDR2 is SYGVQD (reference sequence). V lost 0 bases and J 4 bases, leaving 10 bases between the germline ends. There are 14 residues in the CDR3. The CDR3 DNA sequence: TGCGCCAGCAGTGAGTCGATAGGGGCTTACGAGCAGTACTTC. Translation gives CASSESIGAYEQYF.

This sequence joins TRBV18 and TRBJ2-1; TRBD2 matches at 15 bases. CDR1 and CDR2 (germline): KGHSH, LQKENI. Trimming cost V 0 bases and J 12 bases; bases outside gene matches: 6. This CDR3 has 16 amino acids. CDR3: CASSPPPGLAGGVQFF. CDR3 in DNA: TGTGCCAGCTCACCACCGCCGGGACTAGCGGGAGGAGTGCAGTTCTTC.

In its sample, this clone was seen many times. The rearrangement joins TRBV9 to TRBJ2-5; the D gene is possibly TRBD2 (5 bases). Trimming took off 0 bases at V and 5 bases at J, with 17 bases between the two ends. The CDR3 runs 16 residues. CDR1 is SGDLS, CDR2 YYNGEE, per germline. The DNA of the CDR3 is TGTGCCAGCAGCGTAGATTATGCGGACTCCGCCGAGACCCAGTACTTC. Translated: CASSVDYADSAETQYF. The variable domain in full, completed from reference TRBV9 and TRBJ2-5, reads DSGVTQTPKHLITATGQRVTLRCSPRSGDLSVYWYQQSLDQGLQFLIQYYNGEERAKGNILERFSAQQFPDLHSELNLSSLELGDSALYFCASSVDYADSAETQYFGPGTRLLVL.

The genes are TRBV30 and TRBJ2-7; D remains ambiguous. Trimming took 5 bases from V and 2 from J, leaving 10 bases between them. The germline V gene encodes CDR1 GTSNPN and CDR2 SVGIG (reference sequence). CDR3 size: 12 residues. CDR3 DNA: TGTGCCTGGTCCGCGGATGCCTACGAGCAGTACTTC. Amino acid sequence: CAWSADAYEQYF.

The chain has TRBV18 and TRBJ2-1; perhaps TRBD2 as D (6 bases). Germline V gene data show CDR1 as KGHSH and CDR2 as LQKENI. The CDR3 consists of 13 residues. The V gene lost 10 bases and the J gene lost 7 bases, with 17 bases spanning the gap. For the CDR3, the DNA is TGTGCCACCCAAGAGGTGGGGGGAAATGAGCAGTTCTTC. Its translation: CATQEVGGNEQFF.

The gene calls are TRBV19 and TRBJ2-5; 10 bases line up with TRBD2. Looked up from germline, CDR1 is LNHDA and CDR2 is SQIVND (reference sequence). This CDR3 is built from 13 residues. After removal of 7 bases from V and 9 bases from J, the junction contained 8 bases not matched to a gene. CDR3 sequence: CASTSSGGGPQYF. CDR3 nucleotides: TGTGCCAGTACCTCTAGCGGGGGTGGGCCCCAGTACTTC.

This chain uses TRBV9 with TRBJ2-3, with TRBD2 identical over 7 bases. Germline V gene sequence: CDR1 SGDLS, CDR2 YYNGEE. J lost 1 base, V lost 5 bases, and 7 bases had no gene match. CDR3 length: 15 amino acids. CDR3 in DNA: TGTGCCAGCAGGGTCCGGCTAGCGGGCACAGATACGCAGTATTTT. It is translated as CASRVRLAGTDTQYF.